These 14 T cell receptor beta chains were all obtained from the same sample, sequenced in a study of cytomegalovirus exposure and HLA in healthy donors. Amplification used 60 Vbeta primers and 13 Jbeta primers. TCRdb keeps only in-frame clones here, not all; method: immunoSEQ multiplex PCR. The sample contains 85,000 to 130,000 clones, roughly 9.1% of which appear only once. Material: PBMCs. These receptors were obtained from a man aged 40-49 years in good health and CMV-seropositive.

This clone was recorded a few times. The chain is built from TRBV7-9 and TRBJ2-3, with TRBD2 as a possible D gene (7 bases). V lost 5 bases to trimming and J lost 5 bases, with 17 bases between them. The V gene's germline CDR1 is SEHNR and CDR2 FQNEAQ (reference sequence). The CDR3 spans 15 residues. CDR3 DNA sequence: TGTGCCAGCAGCCAGCGGGACAAAGGGGAAGATACGCAGTATTTT. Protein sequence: CASSQRDKGEDTQYF.

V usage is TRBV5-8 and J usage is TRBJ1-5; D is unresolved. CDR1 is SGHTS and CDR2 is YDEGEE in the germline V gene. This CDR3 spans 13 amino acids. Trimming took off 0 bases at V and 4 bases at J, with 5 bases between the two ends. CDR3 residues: CASSLDYNQPQHF. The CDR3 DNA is TGTGCCAGCAGCTTGGACTATAATCAGCCCCAGCATTTT.

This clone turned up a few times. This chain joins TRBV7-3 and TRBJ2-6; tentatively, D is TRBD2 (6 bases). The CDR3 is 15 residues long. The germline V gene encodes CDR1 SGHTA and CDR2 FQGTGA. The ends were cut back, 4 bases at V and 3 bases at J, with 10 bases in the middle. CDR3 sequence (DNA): TGTGCCAGCAGCTCCGGAGGGGTTGGGGCCAACGTCCTGACTTTC. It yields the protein CASSSGGVGANVLTF.

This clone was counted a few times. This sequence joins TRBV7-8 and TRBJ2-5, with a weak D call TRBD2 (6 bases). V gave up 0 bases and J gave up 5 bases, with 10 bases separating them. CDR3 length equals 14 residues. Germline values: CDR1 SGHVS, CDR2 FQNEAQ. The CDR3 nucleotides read TGTGCCAGCAGCTTAGCGGGAGGTCTGGAGACCCAGTACTTC. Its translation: CASSLAGGLETQYF.

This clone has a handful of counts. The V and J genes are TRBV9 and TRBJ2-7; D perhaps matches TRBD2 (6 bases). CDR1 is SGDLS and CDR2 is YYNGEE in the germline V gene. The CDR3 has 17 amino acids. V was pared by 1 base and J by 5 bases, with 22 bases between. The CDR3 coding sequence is TGTGCCAGCAGCGTAAGGCCCGCTCCTACGCGGGACCACGAGCAGTACTTC. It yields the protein CASSVRPAPTRDHEQYF.

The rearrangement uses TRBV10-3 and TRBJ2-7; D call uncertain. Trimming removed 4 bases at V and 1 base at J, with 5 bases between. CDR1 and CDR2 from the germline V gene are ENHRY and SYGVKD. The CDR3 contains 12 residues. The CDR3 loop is CAISASSYEQYF. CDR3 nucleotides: TGTGCCATCAGTGCCAGTTCCTACGAGCAGTACTTC.

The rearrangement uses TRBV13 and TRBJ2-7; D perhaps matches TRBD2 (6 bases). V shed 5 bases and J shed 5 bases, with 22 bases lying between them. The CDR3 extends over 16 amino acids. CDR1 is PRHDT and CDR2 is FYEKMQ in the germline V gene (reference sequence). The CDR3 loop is CASSLEIGGRGDEQYF. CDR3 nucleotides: TGTGCCAGCAGCCTAGAGATTGGGGGGAGAGGGGACGAGCAGTACTTC. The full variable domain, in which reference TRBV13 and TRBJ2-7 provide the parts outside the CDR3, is AAGVIQSPRHLIKEKRETATLKCYPIPRHDTVYWYQQGPGQDPQFLISFYEKMQSDKGSIPDRFSAQQFSDYHSELNMSSLELGDSALYFCASSLEIGGRGDEQYFGPGTRLTVT.

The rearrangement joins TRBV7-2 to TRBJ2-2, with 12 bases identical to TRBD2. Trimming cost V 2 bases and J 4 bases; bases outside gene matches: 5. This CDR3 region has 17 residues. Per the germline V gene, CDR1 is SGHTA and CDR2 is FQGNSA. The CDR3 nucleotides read TGTGCCAGCAGCTTACGCAGGGGACTAGCGGGCACCGGGGAGCTGTTTTTT. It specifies CASSLRRGLAGTGELFF.

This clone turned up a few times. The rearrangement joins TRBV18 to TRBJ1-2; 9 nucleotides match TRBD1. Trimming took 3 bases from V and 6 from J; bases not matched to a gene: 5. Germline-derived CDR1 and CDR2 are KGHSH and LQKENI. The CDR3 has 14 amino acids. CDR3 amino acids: CASSPPGQGHGYTF. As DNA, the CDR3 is TGTGCCAGCTCACCCCCGGGACAGGGACATGGCTACACCTTC.

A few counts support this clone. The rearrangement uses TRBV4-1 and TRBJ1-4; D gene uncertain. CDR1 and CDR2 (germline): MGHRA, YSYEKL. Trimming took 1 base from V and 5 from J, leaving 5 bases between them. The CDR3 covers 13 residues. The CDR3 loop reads CASSQAFNEKLFF. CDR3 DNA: TGCGCCAGCAGCCAAGCCTTCAATGAAAAACTGTTTTTT.

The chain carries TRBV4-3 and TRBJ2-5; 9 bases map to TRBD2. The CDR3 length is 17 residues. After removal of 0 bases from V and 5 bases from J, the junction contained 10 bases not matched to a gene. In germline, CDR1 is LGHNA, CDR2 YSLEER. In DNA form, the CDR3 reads TGCGCCAGCAGCCAAGATCTCCGCGGGAGGGCCTTGGAGACCCAGTACTTC. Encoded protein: CASSQDLRGRALETQYF.

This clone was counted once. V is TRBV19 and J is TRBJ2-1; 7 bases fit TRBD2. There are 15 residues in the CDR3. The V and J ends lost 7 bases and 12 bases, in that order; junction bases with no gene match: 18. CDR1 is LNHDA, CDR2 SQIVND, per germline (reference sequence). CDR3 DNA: TGTGCCAGTACCCAGCAAGTCGGCGGGAGTACTGGGCAGTTCTTC. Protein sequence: CASTQQVGGSTGQFF.

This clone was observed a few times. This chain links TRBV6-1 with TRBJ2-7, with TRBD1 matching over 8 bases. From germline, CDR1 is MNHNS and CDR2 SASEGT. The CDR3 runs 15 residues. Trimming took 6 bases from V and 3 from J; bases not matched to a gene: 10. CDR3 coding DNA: TGTGCCAGCAGGGGAGACAGGGGAACGATCTACGAGCAGTACTTC. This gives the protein CASRGDRGTIYEQYF.

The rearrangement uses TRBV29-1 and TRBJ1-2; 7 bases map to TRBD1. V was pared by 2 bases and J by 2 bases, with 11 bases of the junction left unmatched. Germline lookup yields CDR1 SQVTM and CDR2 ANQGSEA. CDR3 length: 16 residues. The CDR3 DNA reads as TGCAGCGTTGAACTTCCCGGGACAGACACCAACTATGGCTACACCTTC. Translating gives CSVELPGTDTNYGYTF.